The next 2 T cell receptor beta chains were all read from a single sample in a study of blood T cell repertoires in COVID-19 (dated by TCRdb to the early 2020s). The method behind the library was the immunoSEQ multiplex PCR assay. TCRdb limited this immuneACCESS table to in-frame rearrangements with V and J called. A share of clones is missing; checked studies link under half to unresolved V genes, and the rest is unexplained. The sample table records about 220,000 clones; roughly 87% of these occur just once. About 1.9% of the sample goes to the ten largest clones. Input material: peripheral blood. The receptors shown here come from a man in his forties with active or convalescent COVID-19.

This chain joins TRBV7-8 and TRBJ2-5; 8 positions agree with TRBD1. V lost 6 bases and J lost 5; bases outside the gene matches: 11. This CDR3 is built from 15 residues. Germline V gene sequence: CDR1 SGHVS, CDR2 FQNEAQ. The CDR3 nucleotides read TGTGCCAGCAGTCAGACAGGGGCGCGGCGGGAGACCCAGTACTTC. It specifies CASSQTGARRETQYF. The complete variable domain, with remaining parts taken from reference TRBV7-8 and TRBJ2-5, reads GAGVSQSPRYKVAKRGQDVALRCDPISGHVSLFWYQQALGQGPEFLTYFQNEAQLDKSGLPSDRFFAERPEGSVSTLKIQRTQQEDSAVYLCASSQTGARRETQYFGPGTRLLVL.

The V call is TRBV30, the J call TRBJ1-5; D remains unclear. V was shortened by 3 bases and J by 4 bases, with 10 bases between the two germline ends. The germline V gene has CDR1 GTSNPN and CDR2 SVGIG (reference sequence). The CDR3 has 13 amino acids. The CDR3 sequence: CAWSRQPNQPQHF. The CDR3 DNA reads as TGTGCCTGGAGCAGGCAGCCTAATCAGCCCCAGCATTTT.